Presented here are 18 T cell receptor beta chains from one specimen sequenced in a study of identical twins. One entry per CDR3 protein, called by TCRdb with MiXCR from the 5' RACE reads. The data contain 260,000 or so distinct CDR3 sequences, 7.5% of them singletons. This same sample was also part of a study on yellow fever vaccine responses in identical twins.

The source material was CD8+ T cells sorted from blood. All receptors come from a woman aged 18-29 years in good health.

V usage is TRBV25-1 and J usage is TRBJ2-2; TRBD1 is a possible D gene (6 bases). The germline V gene encodes CDR1 MGHDK and CDR2 SYGVNS. There are 14 residues in the CDR3. V dropped 3 bases and J dropped 7 bases, with 12 bases sitting between them. CDR3 sequence (DNA): TGTGCCAGCAGTGATCAGGGGATGGGCGGGGAGCTGTTTTTT. Protein sequence: CASSDQGMGGELFF.

This clonotype was counted between two and nine times. An end of the junction differs from the germline gene, which may be a read error. The CDR3 protein is CASSYSDNEQFF. As DNA, the CDR3 is TGTGCCAGCAGTTACTCCGACAATGAGCAGTTCTTC. The chain uses TRBV6-2 or TRBV6-3 and TRBJ2-1; no firm D call. Germline-derived CDR1 and CDR2 are MNHEY and SVGEGT. The CDR3 runs to 12 residues.

This clonotype was counted only a few times. The chain employs TRBV28 and TRBJ2-1; D gene unclear. The CDR3 has 13 amino acids. V was clipped by 6 bases and J by 10 bases, with 16 bases between them. Germline-derived CDR1 and CDR2 are MDHEN and SYDVKM. The DNA of the CDR3 is TGTGCCAGCAGCCTATCCCCATCCGGCGAGCAGTTCTTC. This sequence encodes CASSLSPSGEQFF.

This clonotype has ten or more counts. The V gene is TRBV6-2 or TRBV6-3, the J gene TRBJ1-3, with unresolved D. CDR3 length equals 15 residues. With 2 bases removed from V and 0 bases from J, the gap between germline ends came to 8 bases. Germline V CDR1 and CDR2: MNHEY, SVGEGT. Here the CDR3 DNA reads TGTGCCAGCAGTTACCAGACGGACTCTGGAAACACCATATATTTT. This translates into CASSYQTDSGNTIYF.

The chain recombines TRBV5-3 with TRBJ2-1; tentative D call: TRBD1 (5 bases). TRBV5-3 is sorted into the ORF group, with uncertain function. Trimming left V 4 bases short and J 6 bases short, with 14 bases between. This CDR3 spans 14 amino acids. CDR3 in amino acids: CARSHRTSTNEQFF. In DNA form, the CDR3 reads TGTGCCAGAAGCCACAGGACGTCTACCAATGAGCAGTTCTTC.

This clonotype was counted between two and nine times. V usage is TRBV5-1 and J usage is TRBJ2-3; 7 nucleotides align to TRBD2. V shed 6 bases, J shed 5 bases, and the junction held 9 bases outside the gene matches. CDR1 and CDR2 from the germline V gene are SGHRS and YFSETQ. The CDR3 covers 14 residues. The CDR3 sequence is CASIDNGGGDTQYF. CDR3 nucleotides: TGCGCCAGCATAGATAACGGCGGGGGAGATACGCAGTATTTT.

The chain carries TRBV18 and TRBJ2-7; TRBD1 matches 8 bases. Germline loops: CDR1 KGHSH, CDR2 LQKENI. The CDR3 totals 17 residues. The J segment lost 4 bases and the V segment lost 0 bases, leaving 11 bases of the junction unmatched. The CDR3 region has the DNA TGTGCCAGCTCACCACCATCCCCCCACAGGGGGTTTTACGAGCAGTACTTC. It specifies CASSPPSPHRGFYEQYF.

The rearrangement links TRBV7-8 to TRBJ2-7, with D possibly being TRBD2 (7 bases). Germline V CDR1 and CDR2: SGHVS, FQNEAQ. Trimming stripped 6 bases from V and 5 bases from J, with 26 bases between. The CDR3 loop spans 17 amino acids. In DNA, the CDR3 is TGTGCCAGCAGTTACCCCCGGGGGGCGCGCAGTTCTAACGAGCAGTACTTC. Translated, it gives CASSYPRGARSSNEQYF.

This clonotype was recorded many times. The chain recombines TRBV15 with TRBJ2-1; possible D gene TRBD2, 6 bases. Trimming left V 0 bases short and J 6 bases short, with 12 bases between. The germline V gene has CDR1 LNHNV and CDR2 YYDKDF (reference sequence). The CDR3 extends over 15 amino acids. CDR3: CATSRDGGVSNEQFF. For the CDR3, the DNA is TGTGCCACCAGCAGAGACGGGGGAGTCAGCAATGAGCAGTTCTTC. Full variable domain (rest looked up from reference TRBV15 and TRBJ2-1): DAMVIQNPRYQVTQFGKPVTLSCSQTLNHNVMYWYQQKSSQAPKLLFHYYDKDFNNEADTPDNFQSRRPNTSFCFLDIRSPGLGDTAMYLCATSRDGGVSNEQFFGPGTRLTVL.

This clonotype came up many times. This chain uses TRBV10-3 with TRBJ1-2, with a tentative D call TRBD1 (5 bases). The length of the CDR3 is 13 residues. Trimming left V 8 bases short and J 4 bases short, with 14 bases between. Germline values: CDR1 ENHRY, CDR2 SYGVKD. CDR3 sequence reads: CAIVSGGGYGYTF. The CDR3, as DNA: TGTGCCATCGTTAGCGGGGGAGGCTATGGCTACACCTTC.

V and J are TRBV23-1 and TRBJ2-5; TRBD2 agrees at 8 bases. TRBV23-1 is designated an ORF whose function remains uncertain. V lost 0 bases, J lost 0 bases, and 3 bases stayed unmatched. The CDR3 length is 16 residues. CDR3 loop: CASSQSPAGDQETQYF. Written as DNA, the CDR3 is TGCGCCAGCAGTCAATCGCCAGCGGGGGACCAAGAGACCCAGTACTTC.

This clonotype was detected a few times. The chain couples TRBV14 to TRBJ2-7, with 10 bases matching TRBD1. V gave up 3 bases and J gave up 2 bases; unmatched junction bases: 4. This CDR3 region has 15 residues. From germline, CDR1 is SGHDN and CDR2 FVKESK. CDR3 loop: CASSQGQGYPYEQYV. CDR3 nucleotide sequence: TGTGCCAGCAGCCAGGGACAGGGGTACCCCTACGAGCAGTACGTC.

This clonotype has at least ten counts. This chain links TRBV10-3 with TRBJ2-1; 8 bases line up with TRBD1. J gave up 7 bases and V 10 bases, and 9 bases lay outside the gene matches. This CDR3 is built from 13 residues. Germline loops: CDR1 ENHRY, CDR2 SYGVKD. CDR3 sequence: CATPGDRLNEQFF. The CDR3 nucleotides read TGTGCCACCCCTGGGGACAGGTTGAATGAGCAGTTCTTC.

This clonotype showed up many times. The rearrangement joins TRBV4-1 to TRBJ2-1, with 10 bases matching TRBD1. CDR1 MGHRA and CDR2 YSYEKL come from the germline V gene. After removal of 3 bases from V and 9 bases from J, the junction contained 8 bases not matched to a gene. This CDR3 spans 15 amino acids. The CDR3 DNA sequence: TGCGCCAGCAGCCACGGGACAGGGGTCTCAACTGAGCAGTTCTTC. This gives the protein CASSHGTGVSTEQFF.

This chain connects TRBV4-2 to TRBJ2-5; TRBD2 matches 9 bases. Germline-derived CDR1 and CDR2 are LGHNA and YNFKEQ. Trimming at V came to 4 bases and at J to 5 bases, leaving 11 bases not matched to a gene. This CDR3 contains 16 residues. The CDR3 DNA reads as TGTGCCAGCAGCCCCAAGGGAGCGGGGGGCGGGGAGACCCAGTACTTC. It is translated as CASSPKGAGGGETQYF.

This clonotype has at least ten counts. The V call is TRBV29-1, the J call TRBJ2-3; 8 bases align to TRBD1. The V gene's germline CDR1 is SQVTM and CDR2 ANQGSEA. This CDR3 region has 14 residues. V lost 5 bases and J lost 1; bases outside the gene matches: 5. The chain's CDR3 is CSVPPGGRTDTQYF. For the CDR3, the DNA is TGCAGCGTTCCCCCAGGGGGCCGCACAGATACGCAGTATTTT.

The chain is built from TRBV6-2 or TRBV6-3 and TRBJ2-3, with a weak D call TRBD1 (6 bases). Germline CDR1 and CDR2: MNHEY and SVGEGT. V was clipped by 2 bases and J by 2 bases, with 11 bases between them. There are 15 residues in the CDR3. The chain's CDR3 is CASSYEGGPTDTQYF. Written as DNA, the CDR3 is TGTGCCAGCAGTTACGAAGGGGGACCCACAGATACGCAGTATTTT.

On this clonotype itself: Relative to the germline gene, one junction end is altered; a read error may explain this. The V and J genes are TRBV3-1 and TRBJ2-3; tentative D call: TRBD2 (7 bases). Germline V gene lookup returns CDR1 LGHDT and CDR2 YNNKEL (reference sequence). The CDR3 is 19 residues long. CDR3: CACSQEGDGGGLNTDTQYF. CDR3 in DNA: TGTGCCTGCAGCCAAGAAGGAGATGGGGGGGGGCTAAACACAGATACGCAGTATTTT.